The present entry profiles one T cell receptor beta chain with its context. Its antigen remains unidentified. The sample is drawn from a study of OX40 agonist ivuxolimab in advanced cancers. At the level of the study: Dose-escalation patients had hepatocellular carcinoma, melanoma, renal cell or head and neck cancer. Checkpoint inhibitors had been given previously to 40% of patients.

With V trimmed by 5 bases and J by 5 bases, 4 bases remained unmatched. The germline V gene has CDR1 MNHEY and CDR2 SVGAGI. The CDR3 spans 13 residues. TCRdb's table, derived via immunoSEQ multiplex PCR, lists solely in-frame clones and lacks some. This sample carries some 81,000 clones, 65% to 90% of them seen once, and the ten largest clones take 0.5% to 0.7%. General observations from the study: The authors also found low normalized T-cell clonal expansion in some nonresponders.

The clonotype originates from an adult with an advanced solid tumor such as melanoma, head and neck, liver or kidney cancer. The chain uses TRBV6-5 and TRBJ1-2, with 8 bases identical to TRBD1. The specimen was CD4+ or CD8+ T cells sorted from blood, collected in a trial of the OX40 agonist ivuxolimab. The CDR3 DNA is TGTGCCAGCAGTCGGGACAGGACTTATGGCTACACCTTC. Residues: CASSRDRTYGYTF.